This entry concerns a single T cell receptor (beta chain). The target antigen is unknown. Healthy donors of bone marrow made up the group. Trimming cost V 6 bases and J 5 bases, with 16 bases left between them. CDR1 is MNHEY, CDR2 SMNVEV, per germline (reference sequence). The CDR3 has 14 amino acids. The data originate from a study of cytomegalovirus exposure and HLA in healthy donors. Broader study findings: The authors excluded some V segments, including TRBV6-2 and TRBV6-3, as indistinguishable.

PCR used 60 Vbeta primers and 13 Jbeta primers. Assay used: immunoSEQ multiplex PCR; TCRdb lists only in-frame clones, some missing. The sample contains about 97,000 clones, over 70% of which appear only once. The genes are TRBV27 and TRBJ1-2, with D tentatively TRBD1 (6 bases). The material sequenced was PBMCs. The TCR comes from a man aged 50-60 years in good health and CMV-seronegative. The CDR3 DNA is TGTGCCAGCAGCCAAAGGGGGGGAGGGTATGGCTACACCTTC. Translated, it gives CASSQRGGGYGYTF.